Below are 24 T cell receptor beta chains sequenced from a single sample in a study of blood T cell repertoires in COVID-19. Method: immunoSEQ multiplex PCR; TCRdb's copy keeps in-frame clones and lacks some. The table has over 70,000 clones, around 75% seen once. What was sequenced was peripheral blood. These receptors all come from an older man with COVID-19, enrolled during active disease.

The table lists this clone with a count of one. The chain recombines TRBV28 with TRBJ1-6; 7 positions agree with TRBD1. CDR3 length: 15 residues. Per the germline V gene, CDR1 is MDHEN and CDR2 is SYDVKM. Germline trimming cut 7 bases from V and 8 bases from J; bases unmatched to any gene: 11. The CDR3, as DNA: TGTGCCAGCACCCATACTCGACAGGGTGATTCACCCCTCCACTTT. Translated: CASTHTRQGDSPLHF.

This chain links TRBV6-2 or TRBV6-3 with TRBJ2-1, with D perhaps TRBD1 (6 bases). V gave up 1 base and J gave up 9 bases, with 10 bases separating them. CDR3 length equals 13 residues. CDR1 is MNHEY and CDR2 is SVGEGT in the germline V gene. CDR3 residues: CASSYYGGIEQFF. The CDR3 DNA reads as TGTGCCAGCAGTTACTATGGGGGCATTGAGCAGTTCTTC.

The chain couples TRBV20-1 to TRBJ1-2, with a possible D match to TRBD1 (6 bases). Germline V gene lookup returns CDR1 DFQATT and CDR2 SNEGSKA (reference sequence). CDR3 size: 13 residues. V lost 3 bases and J 4 bases, leaving 12 bases between the germline ends. The DNA for the CDR3 is TGCAGTGCTAGTAAGGGGGAAGGCTATGGCTACACCTTC. This gives the protein CSASKGEGYGYTF.

This chain joins TRBV5-1 and TRBJ2-1; 7 positions match TRBD1. The germline gives CDR1 SGHRS, CDR2 YFSETQ. There are 13 residues in the CDR3. V trimming: 7 bases; J trimming: 3 bases; junction bases outside the gene matches: 4. CDR3: CASSTGDYNEQFF. CDR3 in DNA: TGCGCCAGCTCCACAGGGGACTACAATGAGCAGTTCTTC.

This CDR3 is CASSFSQGMNTEAFF. The CDR3 nucleotides read TGTGCCAGCAGCTTTTCTCAGGGTATGAACACTGAAGCTTTCTTT. The chain carries TRBV7-2 and TRBJ1-1, with D possibly being TRBD1 (5 bases). The germline V and J ends were trimmed by 3 bases and 0 bases, with 11 bases remaining between them. The CDR3 is 15 residues long. Germline values: CDR1 SGHTA, CDR2 FQGNSA.

This clone occurred once. The chain combines TRBV28 with TRBJ1-5; 8 bases agree with TRBD1. Unmatched junction bases numbered 8, after V lost 3 bases and J lost 7 bases. CDR3 length: 15 amino acids. Germline V gene sequence: CDR1 MDHEN, CDR2 SYDVKM. The DNA for the CDR3 is TGTGCCAGCAGTTTTCAGACAGGGGTTCGCCAGCCCCAGCATTTT. Its protein product is CASSFQTGVRQPQHF.

The rearrangement links TRBV7-2 to TRBJ1-2, with TRBD1 as a possible D gene (5 bases). The CDR3 extends over 14 amino acids. Germline V gene data show CDR1 as SGHTA and CDR2 as FQGNSA. The V end was cut by 5 bases, the J end by 6 bases, with 16 bases between. CDR3 sequence: CASSPLQAGHGYTF. CDR3 nucleotide sequence: TGTGCCAGCAGCCCTCTGCAGGCGGGGCATGGCTACACCTTC. The whole variable domain, filled in from reference TRBV7-2 and TRBJ1-2, reads GAGVSQSPSNKVTEKGKDVELRCDPISGHTALYWYRQSLGQGLEFLIYFQGNSAPDKSGLPSDRFSAERTGGSVSTLTIQRTQQEDSAVYLCASSPLQAGHGYTFGSGTRLTVV.

The chain combines TRBV5-5 with TRBJ2-2; 9 nucleotides match TRBD2. CDR3 length: 18 residues. Losses at the gene ends were 0 bases for V and 0 bases for J; bases not matched to a gene: 6. Germline CDR1 and CDR2: SGHKS and YYEKEE (reference sequence). In nucleotides, the CDR3 is TGTGCCAGCAGCTTGGATCTTAGCGGGGGCTCGAACACCGGGGAGCTGTTTTTT. Translating gives CASSLDLSGGSNTGELFF.

This chain uses TRBV5-4 with TRBJ2-2; 7 bases align to TRBD1. Germline CDR1 reads SGHNT; CDR2 reads YYREEE (reference sequence). V lost 4 bases, J lost 4 bases, and 7 bases stayed unmatched. The CDR3 is 15 residues long. Written as DNA, the CDR3 is TGTGCCAGCAGCCCGCCCCCAGGGGGCACCGGGGAGCTGTTTTTT. Translated, it gives CASSPPPGGTGELFF.

This clone was detected only a few times. The chain couples TRBV4-3 to TRBJ2-3, with 12 bases fitting TRBD2. The germline CDR1 and CDR2 sequences are LGHNA and YSLEER. CDR3 size: 16 residues. The ends lost 0 bases at V and 5 bases at J; junction bases unmatched: 3. CDR3 in amino acids: CASSQDTSGRRDTQYF. CDR3 nucleotides: TGCGCCAGCAGCCAAGATACTAGCGGGAGGAGAGATACGCAGTATTTT.

This clone was counted once. This chain uses TRBV6-5 with TRBJ2-5; the match to TRBD1 covers 10 bases. Germline V gene lookup returns CDR1 MNHEY and CDR2 SVGAGI. The length of the CDR3 is 16 residues. Losses at the gene ends were 2 bases for V and 5 bases for J; bases not matched to a gene: 8. The CDR3 DNA sequence: TGTGCCAGCAGTTACGGGGGGACAGGGGCTGGCGAGACCCAGTACTTC. As protein: CASSYGGTGAGETQYF.

The rearrangement links TRBV25-1 to TRBJ1-1; D remains unclear. The germline CDR1 and CDR2 sequences are MGHDK and SYGVNS. This CDR3 has 14 amino acids. Trimming pared 6 bases from V and 8 bases from J, leaving 19 bases between. The CDR3 here is CASRRLERSEEAFF. The CDR3 DNA reads as TGTGCCAGCAGAAGATTGGAGCGGTCGGAGGAAGCTTTCTTT.

A single count supports this clone. V usage is TRBV6-2 or TRBV6-3 and J usage is TRBJ2-3, with TRBD2 matching over 7 bases. V trimming: 5 bases; J trimming: 2 bases; junction bases outside the gene matches: 4. The V gene's germline CDR1 is MNHEY and CDR2 SVGEGT. This CDR3 comprises 14 residues. In DNA form, the CDR3 reads TGTGCCAGCAGTAAAGCGGGATACACAGATACGCAGTATTTT. Its translation is CASSKAGYTDTQYF.

The gene calls are TRBV5-6 and TRBJ1-5; D call uncertain. The CDR3 has 13 residues. Looked up from germline, CDR1 is SGHDT and CDR2 is YYEEEE. The V end was cut by 1 base, the J end by 5 bases, with 7 bases between. The CDR3 nucleotides are TGTGCCAGCAGCTTGCTCTCCTATCAGCCCCAGCATTTT. Its protein is CASSLLSYQPQHF. The entire variable domain, with the rest obtained from reference TRBV5-6 and TRBJ1-5, is as follows: DAGVTQSPTHLIKTRGQQVTLRCSPKSGHDTVSWYQQALGQGPQFIFQYYEEEERQRGNFPDRFSGHQFPNYSSELNVNALLLGDSALYLCASSLLSYQPQHFGDGTRLSIL.

The chain recombines TRBV10-1 with TRBJ1-2; no firm D call. V was cut by 3 bases and J by 3 bases, with 8 bases left in between. Germline CDR1 WNHNN, CDR2 SYGVQD (reference sequence). This CDR3 is 13 amino acids long. The CDR3 reads CASSDYRDYGYTF. CDR3 coding DNA: TGCGCCAGCAGTGACTACAGAGACTATGGCTACACCTTC.

The CDR3 protein is CASSHTPCSLSGGLKFADTQYF. Written as DNA, the CDR3 is TGTGCCAGCAGCCATACCCCCTGTTCCCTTAGCGGGGGGTTGAAATTCGCAGATACGCAGTATTTT. This rearrangement joins TRBV3-1 (or the pseudogene TRBV3-2) to TRBJ2-3; TRBD2 matches 10 bases. The CDR3 length is 22 residues. CDR1 and CDR2 (germline): LGHDT, YNNKEL (reference sequence). After removal of 3 bases from V and 4 bases from J, the junction contained 25 bases not matched to a gene.

The V gene is TRBV28, the J gene TRBJ1-2; 7 bases are a match to TRBD1. This CDR3 has 14 residues. Germline values: CDR1 MDHEN, CDR2 SYDVKM. Germline trimming cut 7 bases from V and 6 bases from J; bases unmatched to any gene: 11. CDR3 in amino acids: CASNADRRVHGYTF. The DNA of the CDR3 is TGTGCCAGCAATGCGGACAGGCGGGTTCATGGCTACACCTTC.

The V and J genes are TRBV6-5 and TRBJ2-7, with D unclear. The CDR3 is 14 residues long. In germline, CDR1 is MNHEY, CDR2 SVGAGI. Trimming took off 0 bases at V and 1 base at J, with 7 bases between the two ends. The CDR3 DNA reads as TGTGCCAGCAGTTACTCCCCTAGGTCCTACGAGCAGTACTTC. This codes for CASSYSPRSYEQYF.

In its sample, this clone was seen once. The genes are TRBV7-2 and TRBJ2-5, with TRBD2 matching 10 bases. Trimming removed 0 bases from V and 6 bases from J; junction bases left unmatched: 4. Per the germline V gene, CDR1 is SGHTA and CDR2 is FQGNSA. The CDR3 length is 15 residues. CDR3 nucleotide sequence: TGTGCCAGCAGCTTAGCGGTAGCGGGGGGCAAGACCCAGTACTTC. Encoded protein: CASSLAVAGGKTQYF.

The chain carries TRBV28 and TRBJ2-7; the match to TRBD2 covers 13 bases. The CDR3 has 15 residues. V lost 6 bases to trimming and J lost 2 bases; unmatched junction nucleotides: 4. From germline, CDR1 is MDHEN and CDR2 SYDVKM. The CDR3 nucleotides are TGTGCCAGCAGATCCGGGACTAGCGGGACCTACGAGCAGTACTTC. Its protein is CASRSGTSGTYEQYF.

This clone was counted a few times. This chain uses TRBV4-1 with TRBJ2-3; D uncertain. CDR3 length: 14 residues. CDR1 and CDR2 from the germline V gene are MGHRA and YSYEKL. V gave up 1 base and J gave up 2 bases, with 7 bases separating them. The CDR3 loop reads CASSQGHNTDTQYF. The CDR3 DNA is TGCGCCAGCAGCCAAGGACACAACACAGATACGCAGTATTTT.

This clone has a count of ten or more. The chain uses TRBV7-9 and TRBJ2-5; D might be TRBD1 (6 bases). The CDR3 is made up of 15 amino acids. Trimming removed 5 bases from V and 0 bases from J, with 13 bases in between. Germline assignment: CDR1 SEHNR and CDR2 FQNEAQ (reference sequence). Here the CDR3 DNA reads TGTGCCAGCAGCCTGTACGGACAGAACCAAGAGACCCAGTACTTC. Translated, it gives CASSLYGQNQETQYF.

V is TRBV4-2 and J is TRBJ2-1, with D perhaps TRBD1 (6 bases). The V gene's germline CDR1 is LGHNA and CDR2 YNFKEQ. The ends were cut back, 4 bases at V and 4 bases at J, with 14 bases in the middle. This CDR3 is built from 15 residues. CDR3 protein: CASSLTWGQYNEQFF. The CDR3 nucleotides read TGTGCCAGCAGCCTCACATGGGGGCAGTACAATGAGCAGTTCTTC.

The sample holds one count of this clone. CDR3 protein: CASSHIKGEFTGELFF. CDR3 nucleotide sequence: TGTGCCAGCAGCCATATAAAGGGGGAATTTACCGGGGAGCTGTTTTTT. The chain has TRBV4-2 and TRBJ2-2, with a possible D match to TRBD1 (6 bases). Germline V gene data show CDR1 as LGHNA and CDR2 as YNFKEQ. V was clipped by 3 bases and J by 5 bases, with 16 bases between them. CDR3 length: 16 residues.